The clone carrying this T cell receptor (beta chain) was recorded a few times. Assay used: immunoSEQ multiplex PCR; TCRdb lists only in-frame clones, some missing. The data contain about 270,000 clones, roughly nine tenths of them singletons. This entry belongs to a study of blood T cell repertoires in COVID-19. Trimming shortened V by 4 bases and J by 4 bases, and 22 bases separated the two germline ends. Germline V gene data show CDR1 as SQVTM and CDR2 as ANQGSEA. CDR3 size: 16 residues. This receptor was taken from a woman aged 18-29 years who had recovered from COVID-19. This chain joins TRBV29-1 and TRBJ1-2; D gene unclear. The specimen sequenced was PBMCs or T cells enriched from blood (not recorded which). The CDR3 DNA reads TGCAGCGTTGTCCAGGCCCCCGCCTCTCCGGTCTATGGCTACACCTTC. Translated: CSVVQAPASPVYGYTF.